This T cell receptor beta chain was retrieved from a study of cytomegalovirus exposure and HLA in healthy donors. Turning to the study itself: Just over 80% of some 390 genotyped donors fell in the Caucasian-associated ancestry cluster.

Primers: 60 Vbeta forward and 13 Jbeta reverse. The repertoire was sequenced with immunoSEQ multiplex PCR; TCRdb's copy has only in-frame clones and lacks some. The sample lists a few hundred thousand clones; approximately 80% were seen once. Study-level points and caveats: Roughly uniform depth of sequencing across donors was assumed in presence/absence analyses. Serostatus for CMV was the only available immune exposure information. It was about 150 TCR beta chains that were listed as cytomegalovirus-associated.

Worth noting for this clone: No antigen is known for it.

V lost 3 bases to trimming and J lost 1 base, with 10 bases between them. The CDR3 covers 14 residues. CDR1 SGHTS and CDR2 YDEGEE come from the germline V gene. The chain links TRBV5-8 to TRBJ1-1; D unresolved. Sample: PBMCs. This sequence originates from a man aged 25 to 45 in good health and CMV-seronegative. The CDR3 loop reads CASSSSGWNTEAFF. For the CDR3, the DNA is TGTGCCAGCAGCTCTTCGGGGTGGAACACTGAAGCTTTCTTT.